These 16 T cell receptor beta chains were sequenced from one sample in a study of shared clonotypes between healthy human individuals. Method: immunoSEQ multiplex PCR; TCRdb's copy keeps in-frame clones and lacks some. Among 560,000 or so clones listed, approximately 96% were seen once. Naive CD8 cells lacked CD45RO and underwent positive selection for CCR7, leaving out terminally differentiated effector memory CD45RA+ cells. Sequenced input: naive CD8+ T cells sorted from blood. The receptor set was obtained from a woman aged 30 to 39 in good health.

This chain joins TRBV28 and TRBJ2-7, with TRBD2 as a possible D gene (6 bases). Deletions cut 1 base from V and 4 bases from J, with 11 bases between. The germline V gene encodes CDR1 MDHEN and CDR2 SYDVKM. The CDR3 runs to 14 residues. CDR3 nucleotide sequence: TGTGCCAGCAGTTTATATGGCCGGGGGTACGAGCAGTACTTC. Protein: CASSLYGRGYEQYF.

The chain recombines TRBV2 with TRBJ2-7, with D possibly TRBD1 on 7 matching bases. CDR1 and CDR2 (germline): SNHLY, FYNNEI. V lost 6 bases to trimming and J lost 0 bases, with 12 bases between them. This CDR3 is 14 amino acids long. CDR3 loop: CASREGASSYEQYF. The CDR3 bases are TGTGCCAGCAGGGAGGGGGCGAGCTCCTACGAGCAGTACTTC.

The V call is TRBV30, the J call TRBJ2-1; D is tentatively TRBD1 or TRBD2 (6 bases each). CDR3 length: 17 residues. Trimming shortened V by 0 bases and J by 2 bases, and 17 bases separated the two germline ends. Per the germline V gene, CDR1 is GTSNPN and CDR2 is SVGIG (reference sequence). CDR3: CAWSVESWGAPYNEQFF. The CDR3 nucleotides are TGTGCCTGGAGTGTAGAGAGCTGGGGGGCCCCCTACAATGAGCAGTTCTTC. Full variable domain (missing parts from reference TRBV30 and TRBJ2-1): SQTIHQWPATLVQPVGSPLSLECTVEGTSNPNLYWYRQAAGRGLQLLFYSVGIGQISSEVPQNLSASRPQDRQFILSSKKLLLSDSGFYLCAWSVESWGAPYNEQFFGPGTRLTVL.

The rearrangement links TRBV5-1 to TRBJ2-7; possible D gene TRBD2, 6 bases. Germline V CDR1 and CDR2: SGHRS, YFSETQ. V was clipped by 4 bases and J by 0 bases, with 11 bases between them. This CDR3 region has 14 residues. The CDR3 sequence: CASSLGGTSYEQYF. In DNA, the CDR3 is TGCGCCAGCAGCCTAGGCGGGACCTCCTACGAGCAGTACTTC.

This rearrangement joins TRBV29-1 to TRBJ2-1, with TRBD2 matching 7 bases. Germline CDR1 is SQVTM and CDR2 is ANQGSEA. The V segment lost 4 bases and the J segment 0 bases; nucleotides outside the gene matches: 6. This CDR3 is 15 amino acids long. The DNA of the CDR3 is TGCAGCGTTGGAAGCGGGGAGAGCTCCTACAATGAGCAGTTCTTC. This sequence encodes CSVGSGESSYNEQFF.

Points on this clone: The junction departs from germline at one end; a sequencing error may be responsible. The V and J genes are TRBV6-6 and TRBJ2-1; D is perhaps TRBD2 (5 bases). CDR3 length: 13 residues. The germline V gene has CDR1 MNHNY and CDR2 SVGAGI (reference sequence). The CDR3 sequence: CASSYSNGGLMVF. The CDR3 coding sequence is TGTGCCAGCAGTTACTCGAACGGAGGACTGATGGTCTTC.

The gene calls are TRBV27 and TRBJ2-7; weak D call: TRBD2 (6 bases). Germline CDR1 reads MNHEY; CDR2 reads SMNVEV (reference sequence). The CDR3 totals 15 residues. V shed 3 bases and J shed 7 bases, with 19 bases lying between them. The CDR3 sequence is CASSFNSLAGREQYF. As DNA, the CDR3 is TGTGCCAGCAGTTTCAATAGCCTGGCGGGAAGGGAGCAGTACTTC.

This sequence joins TRBV4-1 and TRBJ1-5, with D maybe TRBD1 (5 bases). Germline-derived CDR1 and CDR2 are MGHRA and YSYEKL. This CDR3 is built from 18 residues. V lost 4 bases to trimming and J lost 5 bases, with 24 bases between them. The CDR3 DNA sequence: TGCGCCAGCAGCCCTCTTCACCCCGGGGGGAGCAATTATCAGCCCCAGCATTTT. It is translated as CASSPLHPGGSNYQPQHF.

The J gene is TRBJ2-1, the V gene TRBV27, with TRBD2 identical over 7 bases. The CDR3 runs to 14 residues. Germline V gives CDR1 MNHEY, CDR2 SMNVEV (reference sequence). The junction had 7 bases not matched to a gene; V was cut back by 5 bases and J by 6 bases. The chain's CDR3 is CASSPVASGNEQFF. CDR3 sequence (DNA): TGTGCCAGCAGTCCAGTGGCTAGCGGCAATGAGCAGTTCTTC.

A word on this clone: The junction differs from germline at one of its ends, possibly a read error. This chain uses TRBV11-2 with TRBJ2-3; 11 bases align to TRBD2. The CDR3 sequence is 15 residues long. Per germline, CDR1 SGHAT and CDR2 FQNNGV. CDR3 bases: TGTGCCAGCAACTTAGCGGGAGGGAGCACAGATACGCAGTATTTT. It encodes CASNLAGGSTDTQYF.

The chain has TRBV19 and TRBJ2-7, with 11 bases matching TRBD1. The V segment lost 3 bases and the J segment 0 bases; nucleotides outside the gene matches: 1. The CDR3 loop spans 15 amino acids. Germline lookup yields CDR1 LNHDA and CDR2 SQIVND (reference sequence). The CDR3 DNA reads TGTGCCAGTAGTATCGGGACAGGGGGCTCCTACGAGCAGTACTTC. Its translation is CASSIGTGGSYEQYF. The full variable domain, completed using reference TRBV19 and TRBJ2-7, is DGGITQSPKYLFRKEGQNVTLSCEQNLNHDAMYWYRQDPGQGLRLIYYSQIVNDFQKGDIAEGYSVSREKKESFPLTVTSAQKNPTAFYLCASSIGTGGSYEQYFGPGTRLTVT.

The chain couples TRBV13 to TRBJ2-7; D is undetermined. Germline CDR1 is PRHDT and CDR2 is FYEKMQ (reference sequence). The CDR3 runs to 15 residues. The V and J ends lost 5 bases and 7 bases respectively, with 21 bases between them. In DNA form, the CDR3 reads TGTGCCAGCAGCAAGCCTTCAGCTCCCCCGGGTGAGCAGTACTTC. Its translation is CASSKPSAPPGEQYF.

The chain uses TRBV5-1 and TRBJ1-1; D is unclear. The CDR3 is 13 amino acids. The V end was cut by 4 bases, the J end by 0 bases, with 7 bases between. Per germline, CDR1 SGHRS and CDR2 YFSETQ. For the CDR3, the DNA is TGCGCCAGCAGCAGGGATATGAACACTGAAGCTTTCTTT. It encodes CASSRDMNTEAFF. Filled out from reference TRBV5-1 and TRBJ1-1, the complete variable domain reads KAGVTQTPRYLIKTRGQQVTLSCSPISGHRSVSWYQQTPGQGLQFLFEYFSETQRNKGNFPGRFSGRQFSNSRSEMNVSTLELGDSALYLCASSRDMNTEAFFGQGTRLTVV.

The chain carries TRBV7-6 and TRBJ2-7; D not certain. The CDR3 spans 11 residues. The germline V gene encodes CDR1 SGHVS and CDR2 FNYEAQ. The V end lost 8 bases, the J end lost 0 bases, and 5 bases lay between the germline ends. The CDR3 loop is CASGHSYEQYF. DNA for the CDR3: TGTGCCAGCGGGCACTCCTACGAGCAGTACTTC.

The V and J genes are TRBV6-6 and TRBJ1-1; D remains unclear. The CDR3 has 14 residues. Looked up from germline, CDR1 is MNHNY and CDR2 is SVGAGI (reference sequence). The V end lost 2 bases, the J end lost 3 bases, and 10 bases lay between the germline ends. CDR3 DNA sequence: TGTGCCAGCAGTTACAGTCAAACGGACACTGAAGCTTTCTTT. It codes for CASSYSQTDTEAFF.

This chain connects TRBV4-1 to TRBJ1-6; D is uncertain. Trimming left V 5 bases short and J 10 bases short, with 12 bases between. CDR1 and CDR2 (germline): MGHRA, YSYEKL. The CDR3 is made up of 13 amino acids. CDR3 nucleotide sequence: TGCGCCAGCAGCGCCAGGTTCACCTCACCCCTCCACTTT. Its translation is CASSARFTSPLHF.